This TCR beta chain originates from a study of shared clonotypes between healthy human individuals. Findings and limits, study-wide: The study generally estimated greater richness for naive than memory subsets.

Naivety among CD8 cells was defined by CD45RO negativity and positive CCR7 selection, thereby excluding terminally differentiated effector memory CD45RA+ cells. Recent vaccinations or acute infections were absent in the healthy HIV-negative adult donors. Regarding this clone: Its cognate antigen is unknown.

Method: immunoSEQ multiplex PCR; TCRdb's copy keeps in-frame clones and lacks some. The profile shows about 2 million clones, just under 95% of them singletons. The CDR3 runs to 15 residues. Trimming took 0 bases from V and 2 from J, leaving 11 bases between them. Germline lookup yields CDR1 KGHSH and CDR2 LQKENI. The chain employs TRBV18 and TRBJ2-7, with D unclear. The sample was naive CD8+ T cells sorted from blood. The sequence was collected from a man younger than 30 in good health. The CDR3 nucleotides read TGTGCCAGCTCACCACCGGGATACGCTACCTACGAGCAGTACTTC. Encoded protein: CASSPPGYATYEQYF. Using reference TRBV18 and TRBJ2-7 for the parts outside the CDR3, the full variable domain is NAGVMQNPRHLVRRRGQEARLRCSPMKGHSHVYWYRQLPEEGLKFMVYLQKENIIDESGMPKERFSAEFPKEGPSILRIQQVVRGDSAAYFCASSPPGYATYEQYFGPGTRLTVT.